The subject of this entry is one TCR beta chain. No antigen is known for it. These data are taken from a study of cytomegalovirus exposure and HLA in healthy donors. About the research overall: In terms of ancestry, the Caucasian-associated cluster contained more than 65% of the approximately 400 genotyped donors.

Broader study findings: DRB1 showed the most TCR associations and HLA-C the fewest in a later analysis, as rates varied by HLA locus. A later analysis associated roughly 15,000 TCR beta sequences with HLA alleles at a 0.05 false discovery rate. Some V segments, TRBV6-2 and TRBV6-3 among them, were indistinguishable and were therefore excluded.

After removal of 1 base from V and 1 base from J, the junction contained 13 bases not matched to a gene. This CDR3 has 21 residues. Looked up from germline, CDR1 is LNHNV and CDR2 is YYDKDF (reference sequence). Researchers ran the PCR with 60 Vbeta and 13 Jbeta primers. Some clones are missing from TCRdb's copy, which holds only in-frame ones; the method was immunoSEQ multiplex PCR. This repertoire shows roughly 200,000 clones, 77% found once; its top ten account for roughly 2.5%. The TCR was taken from a woman aged 55-75 years in good health and CMV-seropositive. Sequencing used PBMCs. The chain couples TRBV15 to TRBJ2-6; TRBD2 agrees at 10 bases. This CDR3 is CATSRVDLKTSGKSGANVLTF. CDR3 nucleotides: TGTGCCACCAGCAGAGTCGACCTAAAAACTAGCGGGAAGTCTGGGGCCAACGTCCTGACTTTC.